This T cell receptor beta chain derives from a study of regulatory T cells in long-lasting Graves disease. Findings of the study overall: Lower TCR diversity characterized persistent Graves' patients relative to newly diagnosed patients.

According to the study, TCR beta libraries were built with iRepertoire HTBI primers and CDR3-region Arm-PCR. Via MiXCR, TCRdb re-called the multiplex PCR reads, giving one row per CDR3 protein. Of around 430,000 distinct CDR3 sequences detected, 20% to 25% appear once; the ten largest clones hold 10% to 15%. Time point in this sample: persistent/refractory GD, antithyroid drugs over 5 years with positive TRAb. TCR sequences were obtained from RNA taken from PBMCs. This clonotype was counted ten times or more. Its antigen is unknown. Germline V CDR1 and CDR2: MDHEN, SYDVKM. There are 13 residues in the CDR3. Trimming pared 2 bases from V and 7 bases from J, leaving 11 bases between.

The chain has TRBV28 and TRBJ1-2; D is undetermined. Specimen: peripheral blood mononuclear cells (PBMCs), collected when the disease was refractory, from a patient treated with antithyroid drugs. This clonotype was sampled from a female donor with Graves disease. CDR3 sequence: CASSLLNGRGYTF. The CDR3 bases are TGTGCCAGCAGTTTACTTAACGGCCGTGGCTACACCTTC.